This T cell receptor beta chain was recorded in a study of graft-versus-host responses after intestinal transplantation. Broader study findings: Circulating GvH clones peaking coincided with falling HvG clones soon after transplant. Patients with graft-donor T cell macrochimerism had high graft-versus-host to host-versus-graft clonal ratios in allografts. Investigators detected GvH clones in recipient marrow, with some emerging earlier in ileum or blood.

In regard to this clone: The antigen is undetermined.

The CDR3 contains 14 residues. J lost 8 bases, V lost 5 bases, and 11 bases had no gene match. Germline loops: CDR1 GTSNPN, CDR2 SVGIG (reference sequence). Method: immunoSEQ multiplex PCR; TCRdb's copy keeps in-frame clones and lacks some. The profile shows more than 80,000 clones, around nine tenths of them singletons. This sequence was found in a human donor who received an intestinal transplant. The specimen comprised unstimulated CD4+ T cells sorted from spleen or lymph node cells, sampled before intestinal transplant. The rearrangement uses TRBV30 and TRBJ1-1, with 10 bases matching TRBD1. This CDR3 reads CAWEVGQGMTEAFF. The CDR3, as DNA: TGTGCCTGGGAGGTGGGACAGGGGATGACCGAAGCTTTCTTT.